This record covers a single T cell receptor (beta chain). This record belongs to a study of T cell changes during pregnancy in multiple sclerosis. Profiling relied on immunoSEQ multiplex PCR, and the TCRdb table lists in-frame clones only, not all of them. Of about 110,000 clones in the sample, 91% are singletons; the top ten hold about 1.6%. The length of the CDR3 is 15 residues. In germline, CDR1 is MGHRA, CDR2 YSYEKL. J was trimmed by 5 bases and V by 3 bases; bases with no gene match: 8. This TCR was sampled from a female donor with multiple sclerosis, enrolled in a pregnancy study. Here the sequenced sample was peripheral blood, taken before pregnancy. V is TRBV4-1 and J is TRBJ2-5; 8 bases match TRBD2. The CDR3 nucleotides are TGCGCCAGCAGCCACGAACGGGGGGGGGTTGAGACCCAGTACTTC. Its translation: CASSHERGGVETQYF.